These 31 T cell receptor beta chains were sequenced from one sample in a study of T cells expressing NK-cell markers. One entry per CDR3 protein, without DNA, is what TCRdb gives after re-calling the 5' RACE reads. Its listing shows under 600,000 distinct CDR3 sequences. Sequencing input: blood T cells: a sorted CD56 or NKG2C T cell subset, CD4+ or CD8+ T cells, or bulk PBMC T cells (not recorded which). These receptors came from a woman in her forties or fifties in good health.

The rearrangement uses TRBV6-1 and TRBJ1-2. The CDR3 consists of 13 residues. Germline values: CDR1 MNHNS, CDR2 SASEGT. Here the CDR3 reads CASSEVGHYGYTF.

V and J are TRBV12-3 or TRBV12-4 and TRBJ1-1; the D call of TRBD1 rests on TCRdb alone, since no DNA is present to check it. The CDR3 totals 14 residues. The CDR3 here is CASSPLGGGGEAFF.

The chain recombines TRBV20-1 with TRBJ2-5; TCRdb gives TRBD2 as the D gene, but with no DNA this cannot be confirmed. This CDR3 has 13 amino acids. Germline V CDR1 and CDR2: DFQATT, SNEGSKA (reference sequence). CDR3 amino acids: CSARRAAEETQYF.

The J gene is TRBJ2-1, the V gene TRBV6-2 or TRBV6-3; TCRdb picks TRBD1, but there is no DNA to check that call. The CDR3 has 16 residues. Germline lookup yields CDR1 MNHEY and CDR2 SVGEGT. This CDR3 is CASRPLVGTGGNEQFF.

The genes are TRBV3-1 and TRBJ2-2. Germline V gene sequence: CDR1 LGHDT, CDR2 YNNKEL (reference sequence). This CDR3 comprises 14 residues. The CDR3 sequence is CASSRPKSPGELFF.

The chain joins TRBV3-1 to TRBJ1-2. In germline, CDR1 is LGHDT, CDR2 YNNKEL (reference sequence). This CDR3 has 13 amino acids. CDR3 amino acids: CASSHLTNYGYTF.

The V gene is TRBV15, the J gene TRBJ2-3; no DNA is available, so the TRBD2 call from TCRdb remains unchecked. The germline gives CDR1 LNHNV, CDR2 YYDKDF (reference sequence). The CDR3 is 16 amino acids. The chain's CDR3 is CATSVGLGDSTDTQYF. Filled out from reference TRBV15 and TRBJ2-3, the complete variable domain reads DAMVIQNPRYQVTQFGKPVTLSCSQTLNHNVMYWYQQKSSQAPKLLFHYYDKDFNNEADTPDNFQSRRPNTSFCFLDIRSPGLGDTAMYLCATSVGLGDSTDTQYFGPGTRLTVL.

V is TRBV5-1 and J is TRBJ2-2; the TCRdb call, TRBD2, lacks DNA for checking. The germline V gene encodes CDR1 SGHRS and CDR2 YFSETQ. CDR3 size: 15 residues. The CDR3 loop reads CASSPKTSEVGELFF. The full variable domain, its missing parts supplied by reference TRBV5-1 and TRBJ2-2, is KAGVTQTPRYLIKTRGQQVTLSCSPISGHRSVSWYQQTPGQGLQFLFEYFSETQRNKGNFPGRFSGRQFSNSRSEMNVSTLELGDSALYLCASSPKTSEVGELFFGEGSRLTVL.

This rearrangement joins TRBV20-1 to TRBJ2-3. In germline, CDR1 is DFQATT, CDR2 SNEGSKA (reference sequence). This CDR3 comprises 15 residues. CDR3 loop: CSARDGRADTDTQYF.

The V and J genes are TRBV6-5 and TRBJ1-2; TCRdb reports TRBD1, a call that lacks DNA to check it against. The CDR3 runs to 14 residues. Germline CDR1 MNHEY, CDR2 SVGAGI. CDR3 residues: CASSDRAGMEGYTF.

The J gene is TRBJ2-4, the V gene TRBV12-3 or TRBV12-4; the D gene TCRdb calls, TRBD1, cannot be checked with no DNA. The CDR3 is 13 residues long. The CDR3 sequence is CASSFIEGDIQYF.

This chain links TRBV7-6 with TRBJ2-1; TCRdb indicates TRBD2, and absent DNA this call remains unverified. Germline CDR1 reads SGHVS; CDR2 reads FNYEAQ. This CDR3 has 16 residues. The CDR3 sequence: CASSLELEGYYNEQFF.

The rearrangement links TRBV14 to TRBJ2-7. The CDR3 extends over 16 amino acids. The germline V gene has CDR1 SGHDN and CDR2 FVKESK. The CDR3 is CASSQAPRISSYEQYF.

This rearrangement joins TRBV3-1 to TRBJ2-4; the TCRdb D gene call, TRBD2, has no DNA to confirm it. The germline gives CDR1 LGHDT, CDR2 YNNKEL (reference sequence). The length of the CDR3 is 16 residues. CDR3 loop: CASSPGAPLAKNIQYF.

The chain links TRBV10-3 to TRBJ1-2. The CDR3 has 13 amino acids. CDR1 is ENHRY and CDR2 is SYGVKD in the germline V gene. The CDR3 region is CAISYGVEEGYTF.

The CDR3 region is CASSPTEGGSETQYF. V is TRBV5-6 and J is TRBJ2-5; the D gene TCRdb calls, TRBD1, cannot be checked with no DNA. The CDR3 contains 15 residues. The germline V gene encodes CDR1 SGHDT and CDR2 YYEEEE.

The chain employs TRBV21-1 and TRBJ2-1; TCRdb selects TRBD2, and the lack of DNA leaves this call unchecked. TRBV21-1 is noted as a pseudogene. The CDR3 sequence is 14 residues long. This CDR3 reads CASSKAGRGNEQFF.

The chain's CDR3 is CASSLLPSGRIKETQYF. The chain employs TRBV5-6 and TRBJ2-5; checking the TCRdb D call of TRBD2 is not possible without DNA. In germline, CDR1 is SGHDT, CDR2 YYEEEE. The CDR3 has 17 amino acids.

This chain joins TRBV20-1 and TRBJ2-5; the D call of TRBD2 rests on TCRdb alone, since no DNA is present to check it. The germline V gene encodes CDR1 DFQATT and CDR2 SNEGSKA (reference sequence). This CDR3 has 14 residues. The CDR3 loop is CSAGRLARAETQYF.

This chain joins TRBV5-1 and TRBJ2-1; TCRdb's assignment of TRBD1 cannot be checked, as there is no DNA. Germline V lookup: CDR1 SGHRS, CDR2 YFSETQ. The CDR3 covers 14 residues. This chain's CDR3 is CASSFKGGYNEQFF.

The chain uses TRBV24-1 and TRBJ1-2. There are 15 residues in the CDR3. Germline V gene data show CDR1 as KGHDR and CDR2 as SFDVKD. The CDR3 sequence is CATSDPSGANYGYTF.

The genes are TRBV7-6 and TRBJ2-7; the TCRdb D gene call, TRBD1, has no DNA to confirm it. The CDR3 is made up of 15 amino acids. CDR1 is SGHVS, CDR2 FNYEAQ, per germline. The CDR3: CASSSGTSSSYEQYF.

V gene TRBV20-1 combines with J gene TRBJ2-5; checking the TCRdb D call of TRBD2 is not possible without DNA. Looked up from germline, CDR1 is DFQATT and CDR2 is SNEGSKA (reference sequence). The CDR3 loop spans 17 amino acids. The CDR3 spells CSARDQGKPGLQETQYF.

The chain recombines TRBV19 with TRBJ2-3; absent DNA, TCRdb's TRBD2 call cannot be checked. Germline CDR1 is LNHDA and CDR2 is SQIVND (reference sequence). This CDR3 spans 17 amino acids. The CDR3 loop is CASSIGGGRAPTDTQYF.

The chain links TRBV4-1 to TRBJ1-3; absent DNA, TCRdb's TRBD1 call cannot be checked. The germline gives CDR1 MGHRA, CDR2 YSYEKL. The CDR3 has 18 residues. The CDR3 loop is CASSRRVGDSSSGNTIYF.

V and J are TRBV9 and TRBJ2-1. This CDR3 has 16 amino acids. The germline gives CDR1 SGDLS, CDR2 YYNGEE. CDR3 loop: CASSVGFRGIDNEQFF.

The chain recombines TRBV20-1 with TRBJ2-3; TCRdb's D call of TRBD2 is untestable without DNA. Germline values: CDR1 DFQATT, CDR2 SNEGSKA (reference sequence). CDR3 length equals 17 residues. This CDR3 is CSARDVSASGRTDTQYF.

The chain carries TRBV24-1 and TRBJ2-1. CDR3 length: 13 residues. CDR1 and CDR2 from the germline V gene are KGHDR and SFDVKD. The CDR3 reads CATSDPSQNEQFF.

This chain connects TRBV11-2 to TRBJ1-2; TCRdb designates TRBD1, a call that cannot be tested without DNA. Germline V lookup: CDR1 SGHAT, CDR2 FQNNGV. This CDR3 spans 15 amino acids. The CDR3 is CASSLRAGVSYGYTF.

The CDR3 sequence: CASSLRDRGSNEQFF. The chain couples TRBV7-8 to TRBJ2-1; the D call from TCRdb, TRBD1, cannot be confirmed without DNA. The CDR3 spans 15 residues. The V gene's germline CDR1 is SGHVS and CDR2 FQNEAQ.

J is TRBJ2-1 and V is TRBV12-3 or TRBV12-4; with no DNA, the TCRdb D assignment of TRBD2 cannot be verified. The CDR3 runs to 17 residues. This CDR3 reads CASSLYSPRAGGRAEFF.